This T cell receptor beta chain was captured in a study of T cell repertoires in ileal Crohn's disease. TCRdb's table, derived via immunoSEQ multiplex PCR, lists solely in-frame clones and lacks some. This table holds 13,000 to 15,000 clones, roughly 78% found once. Overall study results and limits: Endoscopic recurrence occurred in every patient whose clonality exceeded 26.8%. Compared with CD4 T cells, sorted CD8 cells carried more expanded clones.

Regarding this clone: The antigen is not known.

Germline CDR1 SGHAT, CDR2 FQNNGV. CDR3 length: 16 amino acids. V was trimmed by 5 bases and J by 6 bases, leaving 19 bases between them. The TCR was taken from an adult with Crohn's disease. The V gene is TRBV11-2, the J gene TRBJ1-4; maybe TRBD1 (5 bases). Sequencing was done on a sample of ileal tissue. The CDR3 nucleotides read TGTGCCAGCAGCCCGGCGGGCGGGGGTTGGGATGAAAAACTGTTTTTT. It codes for CASSPAGGGWDEKLFF.